One T cell receptor (beta chain) is described in this entry. No antigen is known for it. The table came from immunoSEQ multiplex PCR; TCRdb's copy has only in-frame clones and leaves some out. Here the sample spans about 140,000 clones, more than 80% being singletons. These data originate in a study of T cell responses to AZD1222 COVID-19 vaccine. Study-level results: Repertoires were collected only later (after the peak T cell response had occurred). At baseline, just five or six AZD1222 recipients tested seropositive. Across spike, vaccine-associated CD4 TCRs were found, dominant at 160-218 and 743-854. Spike-specific TCR breadth and depth rose after two AZD1222 doses.

The clonotype was recovered from an adult who received the MenACWY meningococcal vaccine as a control. The sequencing here drew on peripheral blood, taken 28 days after the second dose of the MenACWY control vaccine.

The chain's CDR3 is CASSLAGPSSTDTQYF. The CDR3 DNA is TGTGCCAGCAGCTTGGCGGGCCCATCTAGCACAGATACGCAGTATTTT. This chain joins TRBV5-8 and TRBJ2-3, with D hard to call. V was shortened by 0 bases and J by 0 bases, with 11 bases between the two germline ends. CDR1 is SGHTS, CDR2 YDEGEE, per germline. The CDR3 spans 16 residues.